The 29 T cell receptor beta chains below come from one sample, sequenced in a study of shared clonotypes between healthy human individuals. Clones were sequenced by immunoSEQ multiplex PCR, and TCRdb holds only the in-frame ones, with some missing. The sample lists roughly 660,000 clones; less than 95% were seen once. The sample taken for sequencing was memory CD8+ T cells from PBMCs. Indicated subset: CD45RO+ cells pooled with CCR7-negative TemRA cells. The receptors were gathered from a man younger than 35 in good health. Some clones in this sample may be carry-over from other donors' samples.

The V gene is TRBV28, the J gene TRBJ2-7; TRBD2 might be the D (6 bases). V lost 5 bases and J 5 bases, leaving 19 bases between the germline ends. This CDR3 contains 15 residues. Germline CDR1 MDHEN, CDR2 SYDVKM. CDR3 sequence reads: CASSTRGGMGNEQYF. The CDR3 DNA reads TGTGCCAGCAGTACGCGGGGTGGTATGGGGAACGAGCAGTACTTC. The full variable domain, its missing parts supplied by reference TRBV28 and TRBJ2-7, is DVKVTQSSRYLVKRTGEKVFLECVQDMDHENMFWYRQDPGLGLRLIYFSYDVKMKEKGDIPEGYSVSREKKERFSLILESASTNQTSMYLCASSTRGGMGNEQYFGPGTRLTVT.

This clone has just one count. V and J are TRBV5-6 and TRBJ1-2; TRBD1 agrees at 9 bases. Trimming took 4 bases from V and 5 from J; bases not matched to a gene: 3. Germline-derived CDR1 and CDR2 are SGHDT and YYEEEE. The CDR3 is 13 residues long. CDR3 sequence (DNA): TGTGCCAGCAGCGGCGGGACAGGGTATGGCTACACCTTC. Translated: CASSGGTGYGYTF.

V gene TRBV19 combines with J gene TRBJ1-2; 10 bases are shared with TRBD1. J was trimmed by 8 bases and V by 6 bases; bases with no gene match: 6. This CDR3 is built from 13 residues. Germline loops: CDR1 LNHDA, CDR2 SQIVND (reference sequence). CDR3 in DNA: TGTGCCAGTAGCAGAGACAGGGGGCGAGGCTACACCTTC. This codes for CASSRDRGRGYTF.

The chain uses TRBV5-6 and TRBJ1-1, with D perhaps matching TRBD1 (5 bases). Trimming left V 4 bases short and J 4 bases short, with 20 bases between. Germline CDR1 reads SGHDT; CDR2 reads YYEEEE. The CDR3 has 16 amino acids. As DNA, the CDR3 is TGTGCCAGCAGCGCCACCTTCGGGGGGAGAAGCACTGAAGCTTTCTTT. Protein: CASSATFGGRSTEAFF.

V usage is TRBV5-1 and J usage is TRBJ1-2; a weak D match, TRBD1 (5 bases). Germline loops: CDR1 SGHRS, CDR2 YFSETQ. The V and J ends lost 1 base and 2 bases respectively, with 12 bases between them. This CDR3 is 15 amino acids long. CDR3 in DNA: TGCGCCAGCAGCTTGATCCCGGACATCAACTATGGCTACACCTTC. This codes for CASSLIPDINYGYTF. The whole variable domain, remainder taken from reference TRBV5-1 and TRBJ1-2, is KAGVTQTPRYLIKTRGQQVTLSCSPISGHRSVSWYQQTPGQGLQFLFEYFSETQRNKGNFPGRFSGRQFSNSRSEMNVSTLELGDSALYLCASSLIPDINYGYTFGSGTRLTVV.

V usage is TRBV28 and J usage is TRBJ1-6, with unresolved D. The CDR3 is 14 residues long. Per germline, CDR1 MDHEN and CDR2 SYDVKM. Trimming stripped 3 bases from V and 5 bases from J, with 8 bases between. The CDR3 sequence: CASSLARNNSPLHF. The CDR3 region has the DNA TGTGCCAGCAGTTTGGCGCGGAATAATTCACCCCTCCACTTT.

In this sample, this clone turned up once. The sample holds other DNA sequences that translate to the same CDR3. The chain links TRBV7-9 to TRBJ2-1; the D gene could be TRBD1 or TRBD2 (5 bases each). Germline CDR1 SEHNR, CDR2 FQNEAQ (reference sequence). The CDR3 is made up of 12 amino acids. V lost 4 bases and J 10 bases, leaving 11 bases between the germline ends. CDR3 region: CASSSGLGEQFF. The DNA of the CDR3 is TGTGCCAGCAGCTCGGGGCTGGGGGAGCAGTTCTTC.

This chain uses TRBV5-1 with TRBJ2-1, with 8 nucleotides matching TRBD1. CDR1 is SGHRS and CDR2 is YFSETQ in the germline V gene. V was pared by 4 bases and J by 4 bases, with 7 bases of the junction left unmatched. The CDR3 loop spans 15 amino acids. The CDR3 DNA follows: TGCGCCAGCAGCACGGCAGGGGGCGTTTACAATGAGCAGTTCTTC. Translation gives CASSTAGGVYNEQFF.

The chain recombines TRBV6-6 with TRBJ2-7; D may correspond to TRBD1 or TRBD2 (7 bases each). The CDR3 is made up of 14 amino acids. The V and J ends lost 1 base and 5 bases respectively, with 12 bases between them. The germline CDR1 and CDR2 sequences are MNHNY and SVGAGI (reference sequence). CDR3 bases: TGTGCCAGCAGTTACTGGGGAGGGGGCGACGAGCAGTACTTC. Residues: CASSYWGGGDEQYF.

This chain links TRBV4-1 with TRBJ2-7; 8 bases align to TRBD1. Germline assignment: CDR1 MGHRA and CDR2 YSYEKL. V was pared by 0 bases and J by 3 bases, with 4 bases of the junction left unmatched. The CDR3 is 15 amino acids. CDR3 in DNA: TGCGCCAGCAGCCAAGATAGGGACAGGCTCTACGAGCAGTACTTC. Protein: CASSQDRDRLYEQYF.

V usage is TRBV27 and J usage is TRBJ2-1, with 7 bases fitting TRBD2. This CDR3 is built from 16 residues. The V segment lost 4 bases and the J segment 3 bases; nucleotides outside the gene matches: 9. Germline CDR1 and CDR2: MNHEY and SMNVEV (reference sequence). Written as DNA, the CDR3 is TGTGCCAGCAGTTCCTCTAGCGGCGAACTCTACAATGAGCAGTTCTTC. Residues: CASSSSSGELYNEQFF.

This chain uses TRBV9 with TRBJ2-2; perhaps TRBD2 as D (6 bases). Per the germline V gene, CDR1 is SGDLS and CDR2 is YYNGEE. Trimming stripped 3 bases from V and 6 bases from J, with 12 bases between. The CDR3 loop spans 14 amino acids. Here the CDR3 DNA reads TGTGCCAGCAGCGCGTTGACTAGTTCCGGGGAGCTGTTTTTT. Residues: CASSALTSSGELFF.

The chain employs TRBV5-4 and TRBJ2-1; D may be TRBD1 (6 bases). The CDR3 runs to 16 residues. The germline V and J ends were trimmed by 5 bases and 8 bases, with 23 bases remaining between them. Germline V gives CDR1 SGHNT, CDR2 YYREEE (reference sequence). The CDR3 reads CASRDDDRSLGDEQFF. CDR3 bases: TGTGCCAGCAGGGATGATGACAGGTCCCTAGGCGATGAGCAGTTCTTC.

The chain combines TRBV5-6 with TRBJ2-7, with a weak D call TRBD1 (6 bases). V lost 2 bases, J lost 3 bases, and 12 bases lay in between. Germline CDR1 reads SGHDT; CDR2 reads YYEEEE. CDR3 size: 14 residues. The CDR3 sequence: CASSFSGQIYEQYF. The CDR3 DNA reads TGTGCCAGCAGCTTTAGTGGACAGATCTACGAGCAGTACTTC.

About this clone itself: The identical CDR3 is also encoded by other nucleotide sequences in the sample. The chain couples TRBV19 to TRBJ1-2; no clear D. The CDR3 totals 12 residues. CDR1 and CDR2 from the germline V gene are LNHDA and SQIVND (reference sequence). Trimming removed 5 bases from V and 4 bases from J, with 8 bases in between. CDR3 in DNA: TGTGCCAGTAGTTTGGGTGGCTATGGCTACACCTTC. Protein sequence: CASSLGGYGYTF.

This clone was seen a handful of times. The V and J genes are TRBV28 and TRBJ1-3, with D possibly matching TRBD1 (5 bases). The V end was cut by 3 bases, the J end by 2 bases, with 8 bases between. CDR3 size: 14 residues. Germline V CDR1 and CDR2: MDHEN, SYDVKM. The CDR3 sequence: CASSFSRAGNTIYF. In DNA, the CDR3 is TGTGCCAGCAGTTTCAGCAGGGCTGGAAACACCATATATTTT.

This sequence joins TRBV7-9 and TRBJ2-1; TRBD2 matches at 10 bases. After removal of 2 bases from V and 8 bases from J, the junction contained 9 bases not matched to a gene. Germline CDR1 SEHNR, CDR2 FQNEAQ (reference sequence). The CDR3 has 16 amino acids. In nucleotides, the CDR3 is TGTGCCAGCAGCTTACCTCGGATAGCGGGAGGTTATGAGCAGTTCTTC. Protein product: CASSLPRIAGGYEQFF. Combining the CDR3 with reference TRBV7-9 and TRBJ2-1 gives the whole variable domain DTGVSQNPRHKITKRGQNVTFRCDPISEHNRLYWYRQTLGQGPEFLTYFQNEAQLEKSRLLSDRFSAERPKGSFSTLEIQRTEQGDSAMYLCASSLPRIAGGYEQFFGPGTRLTVL.

V usage is TRBV7-9 and J usage is TRBJ2-2; D possibly corresponds to TRBD2 (5 bases). CDR1 and CDR2 from the germline V gene are SEHNR and FQNEAQ (reference sequence). Trimming pared 3 bases from V and 4 bases from J, leaving 9 bases between. This CDR3 is built from 14 residues. CDR3 region: CASSFMDFTGELFF. In DNA form, the CDR3 reads TGTGCCAGCAGCTTTATGGACTTCACCGGGGAGCTGTTTTTT. The full variable domain, in which reference TRBV7-9 and TRBJ2-2 provide the parts outside the CDR3, is DTGVSQNPRHKITKRGQNVTFRCDPISEHNRLYWYRQTLGQGPEFLTYFQNEAQLEKSRLLSDRFSAERPKGSFSTLEIQRTEQGDSAMYLCASSFMDFTGELFFGEGSRLTVL.

The rearrangement joins TRBV5-1 to TRBJ1-2; D remains ambiguous. In germline, CDR1 is SGHRS, CDR2 YFSETQ. The V end was cut by 4 bases, the J end by 8 bases, with 12 bases between. The CDR3 has 12 residues. CDR3 coding DNA: TGCGCCAGCAGCAACGGCATTGGCGGCTACACCTTC. Translated, it gives CASSNGIGGYTF.

CDR3 region: CASSGSGYGYTF. The CDR3 nucleotides are TGTGCCAGCAGTGGATCGGGCTATGGCTACACCTTC. The chain has TRBV27 and TRBJ1-2; the D is unclear. The CDR3 contains 12 residues. Trimming removed 5 bases at V and 4 bases at J, with 8 bases between. In germline, CDR1 is MNHEY, CDR2 SMNVEV (reference sequence).

V is TRBV6-1 and J is TRBJ2-1; 8 bases match TRBD2. Per germline, CDR1 MNHNS and CDR2 SASEGT. The length of the CDR3 is 15 residues. V lost 8 bases to trimming and J lost 0 bases; unmatched junction nucleotides: 6. The CDR3 coding sequence is TGTGCCAGCCCCCGGGGGGGGAGCTCCTACAATGAGCAGTTCTTC. Translated, it gives CASPRGGSSYNEQFF.

CDR3 amino acids: CASSLRTGGRYGYTF. As DNA, the CDR3 is TGTGCCAGCAGCTTGCGTACAGGGGGCCGGTATGGCTACACCTTC. This sequence joins TRBV5-4 and TRBJ1-2; TRBD1 aligns across 9 bases. The CDR3 runs to 15 residues. Germline V gene sequence: CDR1 SGHNT, CDR2 YYREEE (reference sequence). The V segment lost 1 base and the J segment 5 bases; nucleotides outside the gene matches: 6. The full variable domain, its missing parts supplied by reference TRBV5-4 and TRBJ1-2, is ETGVTQSPTHLIKTRGQQVTLRCSSQSGHNTVSWYQQALGQGPQFIFQYYREEENGRGNFPPRFSGLQFPNYSSELNVNALELDDSALYLCASSLRTGGRYGYTFGSGTRLTVV.

V gene TRBV12-2 combines with J gene TRBJ2-1; the D call in the table, TRBD2, was not verified against the DNA. TRBV12-2 is a pseudogene segment. CDR3 length: 16 residues. The CDR3 reads CASRSGLAEVRNEQFF. DNA for the CDR3: TGTGCAAGTCGCTCCGGACTAGCTGAGGTTCGGAATGAGCAGTTCTTC.

The chain uses TRBV7-9 and TRBJ2-7; 15 positions match TRBD2. Germline V gene data show CDR1 as SEHNR and CDR2 as FQNEAQ (reference sequence). Losses at the gene ends were 5 bases for V and 1 base for J; bases not matched to a gene: 6. This CDR3 contains 17 residues. The CDR3 sequence is CASSAWTSGRGSYEQYF. CDR3 DNA: TGTGCCAGCAGCGCCTGGACTAGCGGGAGGGGATCCTACGAGCAGTACTTC.

The genes are TRBV27 and TRBJ2-2; perhaps D is TRBD1 or TRBD2 (5 bases each). This CDR3 comprises 16 residues. Germline V gives CDR1 MNHEY, CDR2 SMNVEV (reference sequence). Trimming removed 6 bases at V and 0 bases at J, with 14 bases between. CDR3 sequence reads: CASSPFEGSNTGELFF. DNA of the CDR3: TGTGCCAGCAGCCCTTTTGAGGGGTCGAACACCGGGGAGCTGTTTTTT.

The chain links TRBV6-6 to TRBJ1-3, with D perhaps matching TRBD1 (5 bases). Germline assignment: CDR1 MNHNY and CDR2 SVGAGI (reference sequence). This CDR3 region has 16 residues. V was cut by 5 bases and J by 2 bases, with 16 bases left in between. The CDR3 bases are TGTGCCAGCAGTATGGCGGGGGGAGGTGCTGGAAACACCATATATTTT. The encoded protein is CASSMAGGGAGNTIYF.

The V call is TRBV9, the J call TRBJ2-3; 12 nucleotides align to TRBD2. Per the germline V gene, CDR1 is SGDLS and CDR2 is YYNGEE. This CDR3 is built from 17 residues. J lost 2 bases, V lost 0 bases, and 4 bases had no gene match. This CDR3 is CASSVAGLAGLTDTQYF. The CDR3 bases are TGTGCCAGCAGCGTAGCGGGACTAGCGGGCCTCACAGATACGCAGTATTTT.

The CDR3 reads CASSWRTGAAGYEQYF. The CDR3 DNA is TGCGCCAGCAGCTGGCGGACAGGGGCCGCGGGCTACGAGCAGTACTTC. The gene calls are TRBV4-3 and TRBJ2-7; 9 bases fit TRBD1. V gave up 5 bases and J gave up 3 bases; unmatched junction bases: 11. The CDR3 is 16 amino acids. CDR1 is LGHNA and CDR2 is YSLEER in the germline V gene.

This clone was detected a few times. The CDR3 protein is CASIAQSGSTDTQYF. CDR3 bases: TGTGCCAGCATAGCCCAGTCGGGGAGCACAGATACGCAGTATTTT. V is TRBV2 and J is TRBJ2-3; perhaps TRBD2 as D (5 bases). This CDR3 contains 15 residues. Germline V gene lookup returns CDR1 SNHLY and CDR2 FYNNEI. Between the trimmed V and J ends, which lost 7 bases and 0 bases, there was a span of 14 bases. The variable domain in full, completed from reference TRBV2 and TRBJ2-3, reads EPEVTQTPSHQVTQMGQEVILRCVPISNHLYFYWYRQILGQKVEFLVSFYNNEISEKSEIFDDQFSVERPDGSNFTLKIRSTKLEDSAMYFCASIAQSGSTDTQYFGPGTRLTVL.